Below, one TCR beta chain is given with its context. The sample is drawn from a study of blood T cell repertoires in COVID-19. Germline loops: CDR1 LNHNV, CDR2 YYDKDF (reference sequence). The CDR3 has 13 residues. The V gene lost 2 bases and the J gene lost 0 bases, with 4 bases spanning the gap. Here immunoSEQ multiplex PCR was the method, and the copy in TCRdb shows in-frame clones only, minus some. The table includes some 300,000 clones, under 90% detected once. The sequenced sample was PBMCs or T cells enriched from blood (not recorded which). The V and J genes are TRBV15 and TRBJ1-1, with D unresolved. The clonotype was recovered from a woman in her forties or fifties who had been exposed to COVID-19. The CDR3 coding sequence is TGTGCCACCAGCAGATCATTGAACACTGAAGCTTTCTTT. It codes for CATSRSLNTEAFF.